The 28 T cell receptor beta chains given below trace back to one sample, sequenced in a study of blood T cells in healthy people across ages. Combining a sample-barcoded 5' primer with a J-beta primer mix, a second PCR ran for roughly 7 to 11 cycles. TCRdb fed the 5' RACE reads into MiXCR, producing one record per CDR3 protein. The profile shows about a million distinct CDR3 sequences, roughly 47% of them singletons. The material sequenced was blood. The source of these receptors is a woman aged 60 to 75 in good health.

The CDR3, as DNA: TGTGCCAGCAGTTACGTGGGGGTTAGCACTGAAGCTTTCTTT. Translating it yields CASSYVGVSTEAFF. The chain carries TRBV6-5 and TRBJ1-1; D might be TRBD1 (5 bases). Germline lookup yields CDR1 MNHEY and CDR2 SVGAGI. CDR3 size: 14 residues. With 2 bases removed from V and 4 bases from J, the gap between germline ends came to 11 bases.

The chain joins TRBV5-8 to TRBJ1-2; 11 bases fit TRBD1. CDR1 SGHTS and CDR2 YDEGEE come from the germline V gene. The J segment lost 9 bases and the V segment lost 4 bases, leaving 8 bases of the junction unmatched. CDR3 size: 14 residues. The CDR3 reads CASSQGQGGLRYTF. CDR3 nucleotides: TGTGCCAGCAGCCAGGGACAGGGGGGACTGCGCTACACCTTC.

This clonotype was observed a handful of times. The rearrangement joins TRBV15 to TRBJ2-5; D may be TRBD1 (6 bases). Looked up from germline, CDR1 is LNHNV and CDR2 is YYDKDF (reference sequence). V was cut by 1 base and J by 5 bases, with 14 bases left in between. The CDR3 is 15 residues long. The CDR3 DNA follows: TGTGCCACCAGCAGAGCGAATACAGGGATGGAGACCCAGTACTTC. Its protein is CATSRANTGMETQYF.

The CDR3 nucleotides are TGTGCCAGCAGTGGGACTGGGGATACGCAGTATTTT. It specifies CASSGTGDTQYF. The chain joins TRBV12-3 or TRBV12-4 to TRBJ2-3; D perhaps matches TRBD2 (6 bases). This CDR3 is 12 amino acids long. The V end was cut by 5 bases, the J end by 6 bases, with 9 bases between.

J is TRBJ2-7 and V is TRBV5-4; TRBD2 aligns across 7 bases. V lost 4 bases and J lost 4; bases outside the gene matches: 11. The CDR3 spans 15 residues. Germline CDR1 and CDR2: SGHNT and YYREEE (reference sequence). This chain's CDR3 is CASSPGLVETYEQYF. The CDR3 DNA reads as TGTGCCAGCAGCCCAGGACTAGTCGAAACGTACGAGCAGTACTTC.

The V gene is TRBV6-2 or TRBV6-3, the J gene TRBJ2-7; a weak D match, TRBD2 (5 bases). V gave up 6 bases and J gave up 4 bases, with 13 bases separating them. This CDR3 has 13 residues. Per the germline V gene, CDR1 is MNHEY and CDR2 is SVGEGT. CDR3 DNA: TGTGCCAGCAGCACGGGGTGGCTTTACGAGCAGTACTTC. This translates into CASSTGWLYEQYF.

The CDR3 DNA is TGCGCCAGCAGCCAAGGACAGTTATACGAGCAGTACTTC. Its protein product is CASSQGQLYEQYF. V is TRBV4-3 and J is TRBJ2-7; maybe TRBD1 (5 bases). This CDR3 has 13 residues. CDR1 is LGHNA and CDR2 is YSLEER in the germline V gene. The V gene lost 1 base and the J gene lost 4 bases, with 8 bases spanning the gap.

The J gene is TRBJ2-3, the V gene TRBV4-2; TRBD1 agrees at 8 bases. Germline-derived CDR1 and CDR2 are LGHNA and YNFKEQ. V was clipped by 5 bases and J by 3 bases; unmatched bases: 7. The CDR3 spans 15 residues. Written as DNA, the CDR3 is TGTGCCAGCAGCGGGACAGGAACAGCGACAGATACGCAGTATTTT. Amino acids: CASSGTGTATDTQYF.

The chain is built from TRBV5-5 and TRBJ2-7, with D hard to call. V was clipped by 0 bases and J by 3 bases, with 10 bases between them. Germline lookup yields CDR1 SGHKS and CDR2 YYEKEE (reference sequence). This CDR3 is built from 14 residues. CDR3 coding DNA: TGTGCCAGCAGCTTGGGGGGAACCCTCTACGAGCAGTACTTC. It codes for CASSLGGTLYEQYF.

As for this clonotype: A much larger clone differs from this one at a single base, so this may be a read error. The rearrangement uses TRBV4-1 and TRBJ2-7; TRBD2 aligns across 8 bases. This CDR3 has 15 amino acids. Germline V gene lookup returns CDR1 MGHRA and CDR2 YSYEKL. After removal of 8 bases from V and 3 bases from J, the junction contained 12 bases not matched to a gene. The CDR3 coding sequence is TGCGCCAGCGGCCTTACTAGCGGAACTTTCTACGAGCAGTACTTC. Translating gives CASGLTSGTFYEQYF.

This chain connects TRBV5-6 to TRBJ2-5; 10 bases align to TRBD2. Germline CDR1 and CDR2: SGHDT and YYEEEE. Trimming cost V 1 base and J 5 bases; bases outside gene matches: 11. CDR3 length: 17 residues. CDR3 coding DNA: TGTGCCAGCAGCTTGTTTGCTAGCGGGAGTCATAGGGAGACCCAGTACTTC. Protein: CASSLFASGSHRETQYF.

V is TRBV20-1 and J is TRBJ2-7; 11 nucleotides agree with TRBD2. CDR1 DFQATT and CDR2 SNEGSKA come from the germline V gene (reference sequence). The CDR3 has 13 amino acids. V lost 6 bases and J lost 3; bases outside the gene matches: 4. In DNA form, the CDR3 reads TGCAGTGCGGATGGGACTAGCGGCTACGAGCAGTACTTC. Its protein product is CSADGTSGYEQYF.

The rearrangement uses TRBV6-5 and TRBJ2-7, with D possibly matching TRBD2 (6 bases). With 0 bases removed from V and 6 bases from J, the gap between germline ends came to 12 bases. The CDR3 runs 14 residues. CDR1 and CDR2 from the germline V gene are MNHEY and SVGAGI. In DNA form, the CDR3 reads TGTGCCAGCAGTTACTCGCGGGGTGAGGGCGAGCAGTACTTC. This gives the protein CASSYSRGEGEQYF.

DNA for the CDR3: TGTGCCAGCAGCAAAGGAGTGGGACGGCAGTACTTC. Translating gives CASSKGVGRQYF. The chain links TRBV3-1 to TRBJ2-7; D tentatively reads TRBD1 or TRBD2 (5 bases each). The CDR3 has 12 residues. With 5 bases removed from V and 9 bases from J, the gap between germline ends came to 14 bases. The V gene's germline CDR1 is LGHDT and CDR2 YNNKEL (reference sequence).

Note on this clonotype: One junction end does not reproduce the germline sequence, and a read error may be involved. This rearrangement joins TRBV7-2 to TRBJ2-1; 13 positions match TRBD2. In germline, CDR1 is SGHTA, CDR2 FQGNSA. This CDR3 is built from 15 residues. DNA of the CDR3: TGTGCCAACAGCCCAGGGACTAGCGGGAACTATGAGCAGTTCTTC. Translated, it gives CANSPGTSGNYEQFF. Supplemented by reference TRBV7-2 and TRBJ2-1, the full variable domain reads GAGVSQSPSNKVTEKGKDVELRCDPISGHTALYWYRQSLGQGLEFLIYFQGNSAPDKSGLPSDRFSAERTGGSVSTLTIQRTQQEDSAVYLCANSPGTSGNYEQFFGPGTRLTVL.

The chain combines TRBV4-2 with TRBJ2-1; D possibly matches TRBD1 or TRBD2 (6 bases each). From germline, CDR1 is LGHNA and CDR2 YNFKEQ. The CDR3 is 13 amino acids. V lost 4 bases to trimming and J lost 9 bases, with 13 bases between them. The CDR3 coding sequence is TGTGCCAGCAGCCCTCAGGGGAGGATTGAGCAGTTCTTC. The encoded protein is CASSPQGRIEQFF.

This clonotype was recorded a few times. The chain joins TRBV29-1 to TRBJ2-7; 7 nucleotides agree with TRBD2. With V trimmed by 4 bases and J by 3 bases, 3 bases remained unmatched. From germline, CDR1 is SQVTM and CDR2 ANQGSEA. The CDR3 runs to 12 residues. The CDR3 DNA sequence: TGCAGCGTTGGGACTAGAGGCTACGAGCAGTACTTC. It specifies CSVGTRGYEQYF.

The chain uses TRBV29-1 and TRBJ2-1, with 7 bases lining up with TRBD2. From germline, CDR1 is SQVTM and CDR2 ANQGSEA. Trimming cost V 7 bases and J 9 bases; bases outside gene matches: 9. The CDR3 is 12 amino acids. CDR3 region: CSAEPGGSEQFF. CDR3 DNA sequence: TGCAGCGCCGAACCCGGGGGGAGTGAGCAGTTCTTC.

This clonotype was observed a handful of times. CDR3 sequence reads: CAISESSGQETQYF. The CDR3 DNA reads as TGTGCCATCAGTGAGTCGTCGGGACAAGAGACCCAGTACTTC. This chain connects TRBV10-3 to TRBJ2-5, with D possibly matching TRBD2 (5 bases). The V end was cut by 0 bases, the J end by 2 bases, with 7 bases between. This CDR3 has 14 residues. The germline V gene encodes CDR1 ENHRY and CDR2 SYGVKD.

This clonotype was seen once. The junction shows a germline mismatch at one end, possibly a read error. This chain uses TRBV5-6 with TRBJ1-5; D is unclear. CDR1 is SGHDT, CDR2 YYEEEE, per germline. The CDR3 is 12 amino acids. The DNA for the CDR3 is TGTGCCAGCAGCTTTCAGAATCGGCCCCAGCATTTT. It specifies CASSFQNRPQHF.

V gene TRBV27 combines with J gene TRBJ2-7; 10 bases fit TRBD2. V lost 8 bases and J lost 2; bases outside the gene matches: 6. The germline V gene has CDR1 MNHEY and CDR2 SMNVEV (reference sequence). The CDR3 totals 14 residues. This CDR3 is CASGLAGAPYEQYF. The CDR3 nucleotides are TGTGCCAGCGGCCTAGCGGGAGCCCCCTACGAGCAGTACTTC.

The chain carries TRBV4-1 and TRBJ2-1; 9 bases fit TRBD2. The CDR3 is 13 amino acids. Germline V gives CDR1 MGHRA, CDR2 YSYEKL. V lost 1 base to trimming and J lost 14 bases; unmatched junction nucleotides: 6. CDR3 nucleotides: TGCGCCAGCAGCCAAGCGGGCGGGAGGGCCGAGTTCTTC. It specifies CASSQAGGRAEFF.

The chain carries TRBV5-1 and TRBJ2-1, with D perhaps matching TRBD1 (6 bases). The germline V gene encodes CDR1 SGHRS and CDR2 YFSETQ. The CDR3 is made up of 15 amino acids. The V gene lost 2 bases and the J gene lost 6 bases, with 15 bases spanning the gap. The CDR3 reads CASSLIQGRGNEQFF. DNA for the CDR3: TGCGCCAGCAGCTTAATACAGGGTAGGGGCAATGAGCAGTTCTTC.

The chain couples TRBV2 to TRBJ2-1, with TRBD2 as a possible D gene (5 bases). The germline V gene has CDR1 SNHLY and CDR2 FYNNEI. The CDR3 is 14 amino acids. V lost 6 bases and J lost 4, with 13 bases in between. The CDR3 DNA is TGTGCCAGCAGGAGCGGAGAGGGTTACAATGAGCAGTTCTTC. It is translated as CASRSGEGYNEQFF.

Turning to this clonotype: Being one base from a much bigger clone, this may be a read error. CDR3 bases: TGTGCCAGCAGTCCCCTGGGGGGGTACGAGCATTACTTC. This encodes CASSPLGGYEHYF. The rearrangement links TRBV6-6 to TRBJ2-4, with 7 positions matching TRBD2. The CDR3 sequence is 13 residues long. The trim removed 5 bases at V and 16 bases at J, leaving 14 bases unmatched. CDR1 is MNHNY, CDR2 SVGAGI, per germline (reference sequence).

A remark on this clonotype: Possible read error: a much larger clone is one base away. V and J are TRBV20-1 and TRBJ2-7, with 8 bases matching TRBD1. V lost 3 bases, J lost 5 bases, and 15 bases stayed unmatched. This CDR3 has 16 residues. CDR1 is DFQATT, CDR2 SNEGSKA, per germline (reference sequence). The DNA of the CDR3 is TGCAGTGCTAGGCCTAACAGGCGGACAGGGTCTCACGAGCAGTACTTC. As protein: CSARPNRRTGSHEQYF.

V and J are TRBV5-1 and TRBJ2-3; 8 bases line up with TRBD2. The CDR3 is 15 amino acids. The V gene end was trimmed by 4 bases and the J gene end by 2 bases; junction bases not matched to a gene: 6. Germline V CDR1 and CDR2: SGHRS, YFSETQ. This chain's CDR3 is CASSVSSGFTDTQYF. CDR3 sequence (DNA): TGCGCCAGCAGCGTTTCTAGCGGGTTCACAGATACGCAGTATTTT.

The genes are TRBV5-1 and TRBJ2-4, with 9 bases fitting TRBD1. The J call could be wrong; TRBJ2-7 is a better fit for the DNA end. Germline CDR1 reads SGHRS; CDR2 reads YFSETQ. The CDR3 extends over 14 amino acids. The CDR3: CASSDGQGLYEQYF. The CDR3 nucleotides read TGCGCCAGCAGCGATGGACAGGGGCTCTACGAGCAGTACTTC.